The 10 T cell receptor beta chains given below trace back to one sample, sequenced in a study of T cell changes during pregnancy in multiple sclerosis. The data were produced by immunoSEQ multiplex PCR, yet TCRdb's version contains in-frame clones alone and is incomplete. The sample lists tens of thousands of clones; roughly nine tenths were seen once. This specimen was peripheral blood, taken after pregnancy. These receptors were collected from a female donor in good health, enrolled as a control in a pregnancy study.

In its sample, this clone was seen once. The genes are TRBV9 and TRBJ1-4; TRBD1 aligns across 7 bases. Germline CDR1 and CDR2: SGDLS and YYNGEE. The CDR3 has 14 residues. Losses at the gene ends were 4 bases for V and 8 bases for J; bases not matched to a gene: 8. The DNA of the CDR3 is TGTGCCAGCAGCCCCCGAGACAGGGCCGAAAAACTGTTTTTT. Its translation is CASSPRDRAEKLFF.

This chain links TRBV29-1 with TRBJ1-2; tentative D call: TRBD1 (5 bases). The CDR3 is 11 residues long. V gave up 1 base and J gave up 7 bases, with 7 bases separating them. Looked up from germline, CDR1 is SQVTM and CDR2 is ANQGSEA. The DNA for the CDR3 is TGCAGCGTTGAAGCAGGGTCTGGCTACACCTTC. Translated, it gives CSVEAGSGYTF.

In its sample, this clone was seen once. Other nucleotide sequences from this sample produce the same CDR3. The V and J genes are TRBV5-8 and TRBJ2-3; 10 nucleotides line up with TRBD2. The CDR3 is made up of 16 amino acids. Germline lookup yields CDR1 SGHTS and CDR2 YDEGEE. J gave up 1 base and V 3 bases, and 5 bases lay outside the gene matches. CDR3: CASSSGTSGGTDTQYF. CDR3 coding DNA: TGTGCCAGCAGCTCCGGTACTAGCGGGGGCACAGATACGCAGTATTTT.

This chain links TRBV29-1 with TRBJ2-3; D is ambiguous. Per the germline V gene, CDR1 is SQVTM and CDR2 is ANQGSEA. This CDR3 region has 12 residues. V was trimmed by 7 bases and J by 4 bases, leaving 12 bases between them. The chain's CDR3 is CSADQSADTQYF. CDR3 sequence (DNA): TGCAGCGCTGACCAGAGCGCAGATACGCAGTATTTT.

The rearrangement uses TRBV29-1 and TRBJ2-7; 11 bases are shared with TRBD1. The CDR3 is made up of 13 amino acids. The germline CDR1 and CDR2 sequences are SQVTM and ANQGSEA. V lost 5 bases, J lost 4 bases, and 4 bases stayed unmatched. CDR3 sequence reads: CSVRTGGMYEQYF. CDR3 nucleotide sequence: TGCAGCGTTAGGACAGGGGGCATGTACGAGCAGTACTTC.

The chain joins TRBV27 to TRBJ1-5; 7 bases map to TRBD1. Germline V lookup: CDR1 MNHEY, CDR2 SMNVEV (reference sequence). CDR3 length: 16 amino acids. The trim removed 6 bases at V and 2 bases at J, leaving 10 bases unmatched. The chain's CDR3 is CASSQWGTGGNQPQHF. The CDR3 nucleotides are TGTGCCAGCAGCCAATGGGGTACAGGGGGCAATCAGCCCCAGCATTTT.

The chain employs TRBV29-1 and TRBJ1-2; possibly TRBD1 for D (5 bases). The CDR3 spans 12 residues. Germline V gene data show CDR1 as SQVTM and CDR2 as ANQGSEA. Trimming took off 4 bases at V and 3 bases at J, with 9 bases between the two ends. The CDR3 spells CSVVGGDYGYTF. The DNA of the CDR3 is TGCAGCGTTGTGGGGGGTGACTATGGCTACACCTTC.

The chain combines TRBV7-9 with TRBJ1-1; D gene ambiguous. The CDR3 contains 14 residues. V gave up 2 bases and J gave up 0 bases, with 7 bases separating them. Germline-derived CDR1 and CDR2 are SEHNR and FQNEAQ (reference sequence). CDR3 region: CASSLRDLNTEAFF. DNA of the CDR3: TGTGCCAGCAGCTTACGGGATCTGAACACTGAAGCTTTCTTT. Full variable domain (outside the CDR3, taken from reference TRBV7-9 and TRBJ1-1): DTGVSQNPRHKITKRGQNVTFRCDPISEHNRLYWYRQTLGQGPEFLTYFQNEAQLEKSRLLSDRFSAERPKGSFSTLEIQRTEQGDSAMYLCASSLRDLNTEAFFGQGTRLTVV.

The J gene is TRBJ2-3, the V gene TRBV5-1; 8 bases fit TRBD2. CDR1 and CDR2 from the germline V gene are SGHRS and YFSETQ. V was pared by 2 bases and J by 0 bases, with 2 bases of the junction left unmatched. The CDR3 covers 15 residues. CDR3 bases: TGCGCCAGCAGCTTACTAGCGGTAAGCACAGATACGCAGTATTTT. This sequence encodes CASSLLAVSTDTQYF.

CDR3 protein: CASSRDSNYGYTF. As DNA, the CDR3 is TGTGCCAGTAGTAGAGACAGTAACTATGGCTACACCTTC. The chain uses TRBV19 and TRBJ1-2; weak D call: TRBD1 (5 bases). Trimming took 4 bases from V and 1 from J, leaving 7 bases between them. Germline loops: CDR1 LNHDA, CDR2 SQIVND (reference sequence). The CDR3 extends over 13 amino acids.